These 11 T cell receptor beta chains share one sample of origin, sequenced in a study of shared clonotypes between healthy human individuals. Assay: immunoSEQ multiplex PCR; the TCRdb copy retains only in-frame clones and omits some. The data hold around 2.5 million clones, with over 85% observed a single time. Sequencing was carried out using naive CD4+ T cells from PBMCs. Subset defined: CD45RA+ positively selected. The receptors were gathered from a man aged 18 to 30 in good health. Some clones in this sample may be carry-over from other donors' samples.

The CDR3 is CASSYIQEAEQFF. The CDR3 DNA reads TGTGCCAGCAGTTACATCCAGGAGGCTGAGCAGTTCTTC. V and J are TRBV6-6 and TRBJ2-1, with TRBD2 as a possible D gene (5 bases). V gave up 2 bases and J gave up 9 bases, with 11 bases separating them. The germline gives CDR1 MNHNY, CDR2 SVGAGI (reference sequence). The CDR3 consists of 13 residues.

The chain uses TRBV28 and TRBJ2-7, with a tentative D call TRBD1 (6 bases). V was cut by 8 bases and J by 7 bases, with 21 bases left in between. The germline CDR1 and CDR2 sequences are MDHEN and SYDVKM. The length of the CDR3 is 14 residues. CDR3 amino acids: CASAQGTPVWEQYF. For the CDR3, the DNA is TGTGCCAGCGCCCAGGGGACCCCTGTGTGGGAGCAGTACTTC.

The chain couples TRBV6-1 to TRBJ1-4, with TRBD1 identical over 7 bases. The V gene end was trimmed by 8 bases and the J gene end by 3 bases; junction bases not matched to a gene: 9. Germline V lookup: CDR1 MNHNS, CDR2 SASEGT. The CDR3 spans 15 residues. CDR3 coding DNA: TGTGCCAGCCAAGACTGGGGACAGCCTAATGAAAAACTGTTTTTT. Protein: CASQDWGQPNEKLFF.

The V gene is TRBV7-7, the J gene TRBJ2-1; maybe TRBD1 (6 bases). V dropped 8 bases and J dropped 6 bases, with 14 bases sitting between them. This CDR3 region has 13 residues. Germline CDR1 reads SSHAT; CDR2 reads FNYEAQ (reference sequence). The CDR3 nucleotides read TGTGCCAGCGGGAGAGCAGGGGCCAATGAGCAGTTCTTC. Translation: CASGRAGANEQFF.

CDR3 in amino acids: CASSPRELGYTF. CDR3 sequence (DNA): TGTGCCAGCAGTCCCAGGGAACTTGGCTACACCTTC. This sequence joins TRBV28 and TRBJ1-2, with a possible D match to TRBD1 (5 bases). CDR1 and CDR2 from the germline V gene are MDHEN and SYDVKM. This CDR3 spans 12 amino acids. The V and J ends lost 5 bases and 7 bases respectively, with 11 bases between them.

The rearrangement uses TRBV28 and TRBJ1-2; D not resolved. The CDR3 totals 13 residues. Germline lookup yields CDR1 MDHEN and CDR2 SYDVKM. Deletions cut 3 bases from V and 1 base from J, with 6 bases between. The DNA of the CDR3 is TGTGCCAGCAGTTTTGTTCTTAACTATGGCTACACCTTC. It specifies CASSFVLNYGYTF.

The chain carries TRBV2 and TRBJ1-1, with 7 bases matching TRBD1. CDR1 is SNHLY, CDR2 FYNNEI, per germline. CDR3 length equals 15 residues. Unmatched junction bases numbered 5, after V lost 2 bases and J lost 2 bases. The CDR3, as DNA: TGTGCCAGCAGTGAACTGGGACAGCTAAACACTGAAGCTTTCTTT. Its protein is CASSELGQLNTEAFF.

The CDR3 coding sequence is TGTGCCAGCAGTCAGTACAGGGGGTTTGGCACAGATACGCAGTATTTT. Encoded protein: CASSQYRGFGTDTQYF. The chain has TRBV25-1 and TRBJ2-3; 8 bases match TRBD1. From germline, CDR1 is MGHDK and CDR2 SYGVNS. CDR3 length: 16 amino acids. V was clipped by 5 bases and J by 1 base; unmatched bases: 8.

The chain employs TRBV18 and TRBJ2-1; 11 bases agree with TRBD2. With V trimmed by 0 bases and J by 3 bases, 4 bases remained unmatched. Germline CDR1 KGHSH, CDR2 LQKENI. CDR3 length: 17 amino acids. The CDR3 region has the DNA TGTGCCAGCTCACCACCTTCCGGACTAGCGGGCTACAATGAGCAGTTCTTC. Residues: CASSPPSGLAGYNEQFF.

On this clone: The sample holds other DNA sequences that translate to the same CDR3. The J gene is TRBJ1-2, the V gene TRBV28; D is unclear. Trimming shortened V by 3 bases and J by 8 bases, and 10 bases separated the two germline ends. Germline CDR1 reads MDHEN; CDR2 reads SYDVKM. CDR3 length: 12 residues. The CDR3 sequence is CASSLRERGYTF. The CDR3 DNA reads TGTGCCAGCAGTTTGCGGGAGCGGGGCTACACCTTC.

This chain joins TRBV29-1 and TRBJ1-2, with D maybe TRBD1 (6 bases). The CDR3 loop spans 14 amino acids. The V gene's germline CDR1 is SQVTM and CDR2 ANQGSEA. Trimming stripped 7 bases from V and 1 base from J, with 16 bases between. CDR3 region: CSAHGPGVNYGYTF. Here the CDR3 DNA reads TGCAGCGCCCACGGACCAGGGGTTAACTATGGCTACACCTTC.